One and the same sample provided the 23 T cell receptor beta chains below, sequenced in a study of T cells expressing NK-cell markers. From the 5' RACE reads, TCRdb lists one entry per CDR3 protein and no DNA. This sample's table reports fewer than 200,000 distinct CDR3 sequences. Sequenced sample: blood T cells: a sorted CD56 or NKG2C T cell subset, CD4+ or CD8+ T cells, or bulk PBMC T cells (not recorded which). The receptors come from a woman aged 18 to 75 in good health.

V and J are TRBV7-3 and TRBJ1-4; TCRdb gives TRBD1 as the D gene, but with no DNA this cannot be confirmed. Germline V gene data show CDR1 as SGHTA and CDR2 as FQGTGA. The CDR3 sequence is 17 residues long. CDR3 protein: CASSLKAHRGANEKLFF. Based on the CDR3 plus reference TRBV7-3 and TRBJ1-4, the full variable domain is GAGVSQTPSNKVTEKGKYVELRCDPISGHTALYWYRQSLGQGPEFLIYFQGTGAADDSGLPNDRFFAVRPEGSVSTLKIQRTERGDSAVYLCASSLKAHRGANEKLFFGSGTQLSVL.

The rearrangement uses TRBV12-3 or TRBV12-4 and TRBJ1-6. CDR3 length equals 14 residues. The CDR3 loop is CASSLRQGDSPLHF.

CDR3 protein: CASSYTQGGSSYNSPLHF. The genes are TRBV6-5 and TRBJ1-6; checking the TCRdb D call of TRBD1 is not possible without DNA. CDR3 length: 18 residues. The germline gives CDR1 MNHEY, CDR2 SVGAGI.

This sequence joins TRBV5-6 and TRBJ2-7; the D call from TCRdb, TRBD1, cannot be confirmed without DNA. This CDR3 contains 14 residues. Germline CDR1 and CDR2: SGHDT and YYEEEE. CDR3 protein: CASSLQGVGSEQYF.

The chain is built from TRBV12-3 or TRBV12-4 and TRBJ1-4. This CDR3 is 14 amino acids long. The CDR3 sequence is CASTGLGYSEKLFF.

This CDR3 is CASSFNIGYNEQFF. V and J are TRBV12-3 or TRBV12-4 and TRBJ2-1. The length of the CDR3 is 14 residues.

V is TRBV20-1 and J is TRBJ2-3; the D call of TRBD2 rests on TCRdb alone, since no DNA is present to check it. Germline-derived CDR1 and CDR2 are DFQATT and SNEGSKA (reference sequence). The CDR3 sequence is 13 residues long. CDR3 residues: CSATGGDTDTQYF.

This chain links TRBV12-3 or TRBV12-4 with TRBJ1-1; TCRdb selects TRBD1, and the lack of DNA leaves this call unchecked. The CDR3 totals 13 residues. The CDR3 here is CASRDTGPTEAFF.

This chain uses TRBV10-2 with TRBJ2-1; without DNA, the TCRdb call of TRBD2 cannot be checked. The CDR3 length is 13 residues. Germline V CDR1 and CDR2: WSHSY, SAAADI. CDR3 residues: CASRPSGSYEQFF.

The V call is TRBV29-1, the J call TRBJ2-7; TCRdb's assignment of TRBD2 cannot be checked, as there is no DNA. Germline V gives CDR1 SQVTM, CDR2 ANQGSEA. The CDR3 runs to 13 residues. CDR3 sequence: CSVGTSETYEQYF.

The chain has TRBV20-1 and TRBJ2-3. The CDR3 length is 13 residues. Germline lookup yields CDR1 DFQATT and CDR2 SNEGSKA (reference sequence). The CDR3 sequence: CSASGGFTDTQYF.

This chain joins TRBV14 and TRBJ2-1; TCRdb selects TRBD2, and the lack of DNA leaves this call unchecked. CDR1 and CDR2 (germline): SGHDN, FVKESK. This CDR3 spans 15 amino acids. The chain's CDR3 is CASSQGLAGVGEQFF.

V usage is TRBV4-2 and J usage is TRBJ2-7; absent DNA, TCRdb's TRBD1 call cannot be checked. From germline, CDR1 is LGHNA and CDR2 YNFKEQ. The CDR3 has 15 amino acids. The CDR3 loop reads CASSQDGGFGYEQYF.

J is TRBJ2-1 and V is TRBV3-1; TCRdb picks TRBD2, but there is no DNA to check that call. The length of the CDR3 is 16 residues. The germline gives CDR1 LGHDT, CDR2 YNNKEL (reference sequence). The CDR3 region is CASSQAGTSGSMEQFF.

The rearrangement links TRBV27 to TRBJ2-7. This CDR3 has 14 residues. Germline CDR1 MNHEY, CDR2 SMNVEV (reference sequence). CDR3: CASSQTGRPYEQYF.

The V gene is TRBV9, the J gene TRBJ2-3; TCRdb's D call, TRBD1, is unchecked because there is no DNA. The CDR3 spans 15 residues. Germline assignment: CDR1 SGDLS and CDR2 YYNGEE. CDR3 region: CASSVGGTNTDTQYF.

This sequence joins TRBV3-1 and TRBJ2-4; the TCRdb D gene call, TRBD2, has no DNA to confirm it. CDR1 is LGHDT and CDR2 is YNNKEL in the germline V gene (reference sequence). This CDR3 has 13 residues. CDR3 loop: CASSPDREGIQYF.

This chain joins TRBV7-8 and TRBJ1-6; TCRdb's D call, TRBD1, is unchecked because there is no DNA. The germline CDR1 and CDR2 sequences are SGHVS and FQNEAQ. The CDR3 spans 14 residues. The CDR3 here is CASSLAPGQSPLHF.

The J gene is TRBJ1-5, the V gene TRBV7-2. This CDR3 has 15 amino acids. Looked up from germline, CDR1 is SGHTA and CDR2 is FQGNSA. The CDR3 sequence is CASSSGYQPNQPQHF.

V usage is TRBV7-4 and J usage is TRBJ2-3; there is no DNA to check the TCRdb D call of TRBD2. Germline V lookup: CDR1 SGHVT, CDR2 SQSDAQ. The CDR3 spans 16 residues. The CDR3 sequence: CASSPPRASPPDTQYF.

The gene calls are TRBV7-2 and TRBJ2-1; TCRdb's D call of TRBD2 is untestable without DNA. The CDR3 is made up of 16 amino acids. Germline V gene lookup returns CDR1 SGHTA and CDR2 FQGNSA. CDR3 residues: CASSPRTSGSGFEQFF.

V usage is TRBV7-3 and J usage is TRBJ2-1. This CDR3 has 13 residues. Germline assignment: CDR1 SGHTA and CDR2 FQGTGA. This CDR3 is CASSYQSGDEQFF.

J is TRBJ1-1 and V is TRBV9. CDR3 length equals 14 residues. Germline V gene data show CDR1 as SGDLS and CDR2 as YYNGEE. The CDR3 spells CASTRESMNTEAFF.